Shown below are 5 T cell receptor beta chains from a single sample sequenced in a study of shared clonotypes between healthy human individuals. Produced via immunoSEQ multiplex PCR; TCRdb's table is partial and in-frame only. The profile shows some 2,500,000 clones, approximately 93% of them singletons. The sample consisted of naive CD4+ T cells from PBMCs. The subset denotes: CD45RA+ positively selected. The receptors originated from a man aged 18 to 29 in good health. Some clones in this sample may be carry-over from other donors' samples.

This clone was seen just once. V and J are TRBV9 and TRBJ2-1; 15 nucleotides match TRBD2. In germline, CDR1 is SGDLS, CDR2 YYNGEE. V lost 0 bases, J lost 10 bases, and 8 bases stayed unmatched. The CDR3 runs to 17 residues. CDR3 DNA: TGTGCCAGCAGCGTAGATTTAGGACTAGCGGGAGGGGAGGAGCAGTTCTTC. Amino acid sequence: CASSVDLGLAGGEEQFF.

The V call is TRBV19, the J call TRBJ1-1, with D uncertain. CDR3 length equals 13 residues. Germline assignment: CDR1 LNHDA and CDR2 SQIVND (reference sequence). The CDR3 bases are TGTGTCGTGCGTGCGACCATGAACACTGAAGCTTTCTTT. This encodes CVVRATMNTEAFF.

The chain recombines TRBV6-1 with TRBJ1-2, with no clear D. This CDR3 has 15 amino acids. Trimming shortened V by 6 bases and J by 1 base, and 15 bases separated the two germline ends. Germline CDR1 reads MNHNS; CDR2 reads SASEGT. The CDR3 DNA follows: TGTGCCAGCAGACCGGAGCCAGGCGTTAACTATGGCTACACCTTC. Translated, it gives CASRPEPGVNYGYTF.

The V and J genes are TRBV4-1 and TRBJ2-3; D gene ambiguous. Germline lookup yields CDR1 MGHRA and CDR2 YSYEKL. Trimming took off 1 base at V and 2 bases at J, with 16 bases between the two ends. The CDR3 runs to 17 residues. The CDR3 here is CASSQAKTLPTTDTQYF. CDR3 DNA sequence: TGCGCCAGCAGCCAAGCAAAAACTCTCCCCACCACAGATACGCAGTATTTT.

The rearrangement links TRBV10-3 to TRBJ2-3; tentatively, D is TRBD1 (5 bases). V was cut by 6 bases and J by 3 bases, with 16 bases left in between. In germline, CDR1 is ENHRY, CDR2 SYGVKD. The CDR3 has 15 residues. DNA of the CDR3: TGTGCCATCAGGACGGCTAAGGGGATAACAGATACGCAGTATTTT. It codes for CAIRTAKGITDTQYF.